This TCR beta chain was recovered during a study of siplizumab effects on memory and regulatory T cells. General observations from the study: Memory cells seemed less diverse than naive T cells, which seemed major alloresponse contributors. Proliferating CD4+ or CD8+ clones, roughly 75-95% of them, lacked an assignable naive or memory phenotype. A mean of roughly 68% of mappable alloreactive CD4+ clones were Treg-derived with siplizumab, compared with approximately 29% in controls.

Comment on this clone: The antigen is undetermined.

Each sample had roughly 10^5 TCR templates assayed. Assay used: immunoSEQ multiplex PCR; TCRdb lists only in-frame clones, some missing. The sample contains around 100,000 clones, around 90% of which appear only once. This CDR3 has 15 residues. Trimming removed 5 bases from V and 7 bases from J; junction bases left unmatched: 7. Germline V CDR1 and CDR2: SGHTA, FQGNSA. The sequence was obtained from a human donor in good health. The material sequenced was CD4+ T cells sorted from blood. This rearrangement joins TRBV7-2 to TRBJ2-2; 10 bases map to TRBD1. CDR3 loop: CASSRRDRGDGELFF. CDR3 nucleotides: TGTGCCAGCAGCCGTCGGGACAGGGGTGACGGGGAGCTGTTTTTT.